The source of this T cell receptor (beta chain) is a study of OX40 agonist ivuxolimab in advanced cancers. Across the study: Ivuxolimab, an agonistic anti-OX40 (CD134) antibody, was given to patients.

Using immunoSEQ multiplex PCR, the repertoire was profiled, and TCRdb retains in-frame clones only, with some absent. The profile shows tens of thousands of clones, roughly 77% of them singletons. CDR1 is MNHEY and CDR2 is SVGAGI in the germline V gene. V shed 5 bases, J shed 8 bases, and the junction held 8 bases outside the gene matches. This CDR3 comprises 13 residues. Sequencing used CD4+ or CD8+ T cells sorted from blood, obtained in a trial of the OX40 agonist ivuxolimab. The chain recombines TRBV6-5 with TRBJ1-2; TRBD1 agrees at 7 bases. This receptor was taken from an adult with an advanced solid tumor such as melanoma, head and neck, liver or kidney cancer. The chain's CDR3 is CASSKPEGAGYTF. CDR3 sequence (DNA): TGTGCCAGCAGTAAACCAGAGGGGGCGGGCTACACCTTC.